This T cell receptor beta chain appears in the sequencing data of a study of regulatory T cells in long-lasting Graves disease. Germline-derived CDR1 and CDR2 are SNHLY and FYNNEI. The trim removed 10 bases at V and 7 bases at J, leaving 8 bases unmatched. This CDR3 is built from 14 residues. The authors built TCR beta libraries using iRepertoire HTBI primers and Arm-PCR of CDR3 regions. TCRdb called the multiplex PCR reads again in MiXCR, with one record for every CDR3 protein. This sample carries a few hundred thousand distinct CDR3 sequences, roughly 20% of them seen once, and the ten largest clones take 25% to 35%. Time point given: persistent/refractory GD, antithyroid drugs over 5 years with positive TRAb. Following extraction of RNA from PBMCs, that RNA was used to make the TCR library. The sample holds a few counts of this clonotype.

This chain joins TRBV2 and TRBJ2-2; 11 nucleotides agree with TRBD1. The receptor comes from a woman between 40 and 55 years old with Graves disease. The sample consisted of peripheral blood mononuclear cells (PBMCs), taken when the disease was refractory, from a patient treated with antithyroid drugs. CDR3 protein: CATTGQGVHGELFF. CDR3 nucleotide sequence: TGTGCCACTACGGGACAGGGGGTACACGGGGAGCTGTTTTTT.